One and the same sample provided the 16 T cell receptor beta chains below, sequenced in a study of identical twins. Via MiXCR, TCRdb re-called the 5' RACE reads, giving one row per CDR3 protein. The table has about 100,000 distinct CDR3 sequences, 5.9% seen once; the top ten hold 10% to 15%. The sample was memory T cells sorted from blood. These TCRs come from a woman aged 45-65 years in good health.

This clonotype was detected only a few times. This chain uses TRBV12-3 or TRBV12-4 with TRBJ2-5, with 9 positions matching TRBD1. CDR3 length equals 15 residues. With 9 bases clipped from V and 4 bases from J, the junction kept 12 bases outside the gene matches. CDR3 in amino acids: CASRPADRGRETQYF. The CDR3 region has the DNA TGTGCCAGTAGGCCCGCGGACAGGGGCAGAGAGACCCAGTACTTC.

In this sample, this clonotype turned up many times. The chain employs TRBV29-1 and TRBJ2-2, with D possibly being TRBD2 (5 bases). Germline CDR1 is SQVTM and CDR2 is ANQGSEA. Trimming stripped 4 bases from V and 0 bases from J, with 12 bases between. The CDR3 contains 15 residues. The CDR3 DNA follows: TGCAGCGTTGGACCTAGCTTAACGAACACCGGGGAGCTGTTTTTT. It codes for CSVGPSLTNTGELFF.

CDR3 region: CASSQSQTQYF. In nucleotides, the CDR3 is TGTGCCAGCAGCCAGAGTCAGACGCAGTATTTT. The chain is built from TRBV6-6 and TRBJ2-3, with D unclear. Germline V gives CDR1 MNHNY, CDR2 SVGAGI (reference sequence). The length of the CDR3 is 11 residues. Trimming took 6 bases from V and 9 from J, leaving 10 bases between them.

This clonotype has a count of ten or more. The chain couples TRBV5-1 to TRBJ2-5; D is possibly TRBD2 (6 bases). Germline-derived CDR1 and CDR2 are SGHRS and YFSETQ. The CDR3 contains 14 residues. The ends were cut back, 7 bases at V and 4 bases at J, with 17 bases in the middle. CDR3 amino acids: CASYSGGKSETQYF. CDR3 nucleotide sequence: TGCGCCAGCTATTCCGGCGGGAAGTCAGAGACCCAGTACTTC.

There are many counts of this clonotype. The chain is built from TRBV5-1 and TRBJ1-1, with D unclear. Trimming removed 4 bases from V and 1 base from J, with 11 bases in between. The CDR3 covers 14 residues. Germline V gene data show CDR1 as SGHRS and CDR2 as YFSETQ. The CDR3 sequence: CASSVVTGNTEAFF. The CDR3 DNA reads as TGCGCCAGCAGCGTAGTAACCGGGAACACTGAAGCTTTCTTT. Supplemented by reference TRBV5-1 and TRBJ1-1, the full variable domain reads KAGVTQTPRYLIKTRGQQVTLSCSPISGHRSVSWYQQTPGQGLQFLFEYFSETQRNKGNFPGRFSGRQFSNSRSEMNVSTLELGDSALYLCASSVVTGNTEAFFGQGTRLTVV.

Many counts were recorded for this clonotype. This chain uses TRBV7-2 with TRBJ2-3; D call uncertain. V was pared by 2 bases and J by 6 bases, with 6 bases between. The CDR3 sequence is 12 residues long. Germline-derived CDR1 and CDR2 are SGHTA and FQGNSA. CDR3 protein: CASSLFIDTQYF. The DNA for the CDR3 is TGTGCCAGCAGCTTATTCATCGATACGCAGTATTTT.

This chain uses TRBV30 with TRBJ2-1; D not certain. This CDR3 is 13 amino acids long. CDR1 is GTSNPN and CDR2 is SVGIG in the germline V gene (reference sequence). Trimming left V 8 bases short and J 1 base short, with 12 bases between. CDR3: CARSWGSYNEQFF. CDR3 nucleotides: TGTGCCCGTTCGTGGGGTTCCTACAATGAGCAGTTCTTC.

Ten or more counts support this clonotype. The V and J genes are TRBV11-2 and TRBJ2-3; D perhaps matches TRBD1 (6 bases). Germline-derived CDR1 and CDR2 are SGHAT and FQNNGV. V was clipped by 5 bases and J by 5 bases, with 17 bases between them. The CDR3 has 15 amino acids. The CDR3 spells CASSARGTPQDTQYF. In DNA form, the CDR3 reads TGTGCCAGCAGCGCGAGAGGGACACCCCAAGATACGCAGTATTTT. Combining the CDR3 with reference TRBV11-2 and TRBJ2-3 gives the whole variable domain EAGVAQSPRYKIIEKRQSVAFWCNPISGHATLYWYQQILGQGPKLLIQFQNNGVVDDSQLPKDRFSAERLKGVDSTLKIQPAKLEDSAVYLCASSARGTPQDTQYFGPGTRLTVL.

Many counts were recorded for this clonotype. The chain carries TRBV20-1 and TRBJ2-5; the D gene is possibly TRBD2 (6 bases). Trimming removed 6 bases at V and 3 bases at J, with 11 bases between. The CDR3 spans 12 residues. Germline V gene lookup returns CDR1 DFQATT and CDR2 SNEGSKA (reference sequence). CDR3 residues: CSAPGLKETQYF. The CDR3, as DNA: TGCAGTGCCCCGGGACTCAAAGAGACCCAGTACTTC.

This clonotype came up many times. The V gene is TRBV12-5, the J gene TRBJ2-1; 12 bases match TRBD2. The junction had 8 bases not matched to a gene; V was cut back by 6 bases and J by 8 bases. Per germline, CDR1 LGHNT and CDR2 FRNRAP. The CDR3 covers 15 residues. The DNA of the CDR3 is TGTGCTAGTGGACCCCCCCGACTAGCGGGAGATGAGCAGTTCTTC. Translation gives CASGPPRLAGDEQFF.

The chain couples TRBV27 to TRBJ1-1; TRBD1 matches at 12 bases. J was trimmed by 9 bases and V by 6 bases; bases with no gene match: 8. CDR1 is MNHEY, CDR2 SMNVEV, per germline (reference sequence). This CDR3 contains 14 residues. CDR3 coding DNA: TGTGCCAGCAGACCGGGACAGGGGGCGGGTAAAGCTTTCTTT. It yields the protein CASRPGQGAGKAFF.

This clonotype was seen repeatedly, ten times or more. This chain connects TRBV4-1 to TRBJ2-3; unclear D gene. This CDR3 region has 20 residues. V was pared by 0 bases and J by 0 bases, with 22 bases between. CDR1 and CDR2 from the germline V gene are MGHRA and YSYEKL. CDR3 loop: CASSQDFPWLSRESTDTQYF. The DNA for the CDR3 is TGCGCCAGCAGCCAAGATTTTCCTTGGTTGTCTAGAGAAAGCACAGATACGCAGTATTTT.

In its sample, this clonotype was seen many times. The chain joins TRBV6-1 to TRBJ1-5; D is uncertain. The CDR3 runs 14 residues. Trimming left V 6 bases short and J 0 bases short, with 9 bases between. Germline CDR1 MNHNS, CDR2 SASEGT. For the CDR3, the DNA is TGTGCCAGCAGGCGGACGTCTAGCAATCAGCCCCAGCATTTT. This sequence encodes CASRRTSSNQPQHF.

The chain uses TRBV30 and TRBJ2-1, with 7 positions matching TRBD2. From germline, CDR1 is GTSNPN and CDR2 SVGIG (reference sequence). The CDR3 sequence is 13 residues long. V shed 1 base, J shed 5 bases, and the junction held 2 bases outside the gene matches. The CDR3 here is CAWSDLADNEQFF. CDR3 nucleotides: TGTGCCTGGAGTGACCTAGCGGACAATGAGCAGTTCTTC.

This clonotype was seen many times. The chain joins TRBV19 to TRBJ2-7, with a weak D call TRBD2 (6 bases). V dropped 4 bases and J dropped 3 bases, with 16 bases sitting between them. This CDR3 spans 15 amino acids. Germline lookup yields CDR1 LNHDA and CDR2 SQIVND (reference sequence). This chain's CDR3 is CASSKLAGSIYEQYF. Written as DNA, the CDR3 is TGTGCCAGTAGTAAACTAGCCGGCTCGATCTACGAGCAGTACTTC.

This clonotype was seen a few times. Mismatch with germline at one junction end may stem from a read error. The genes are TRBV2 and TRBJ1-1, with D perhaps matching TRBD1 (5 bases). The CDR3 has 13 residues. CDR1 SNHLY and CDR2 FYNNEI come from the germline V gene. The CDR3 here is CANSEGTNTEAFF. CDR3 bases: TGTGCCAACAGTGAGGGGACGAACACTGAAGCTTTCTTT.